A single sample is the source of the 18 T cell receptor beta chains below, sequenced in a study of shared clonotypes between healthy human individuals. Libraries were prepared by immunoSEQ multiplex PCR; TCRdb keeps only in-frame clonotypes and omits some of them. The sample holds about 1.5 million clones, 95% to 99% seen once. Input material: naive CD4+ T cells sorted from blood. Sample subset: CD45RA+ positively selected. The receptors derive from a man aged 25-40 years in good health.

The CDR3 nucleotides are TGTGCCAGCAGCCGAAGGGAAACTAATGAAAAACTGTTTTTT. This translates into CASSRRETNEKLFF. This chain joins TRBV7-9 and TRBJ1-4, with D hard to call. V was cut by 5 bases and J by 1 base, with 8 bases left in between. The V gene's germline CDR1 is SEHNR and CDR2 FQNEAQ (reference sequence). This CDR3 contains 14 residues.

The count of this clone is one. The gene calls are TRBV19 and TRBJ2-7; D uncertain. The V and J ends lost 5 bases and 2 bases respectively, with 16 bases between them. Germline lookup yields CDR1 LNHDA and CDR2 SQIVND (reference sequence). The CDR3 has 15 amino acids. The CDR3 region is CASSLSRGIAYEQYF. The CDR3 nucleotides read TGTGCCAGTAGTCTTAGCAGAGGAATCGCCTACGAGCAGTACTTC. Combining the CDR3 with reference TRBV19 and TRBJ2-7 gives the whole variable domain DGGITQSPKYLFRKEGQNVTLSCEQNLNHDAMYWYRQDPGQGLRLIYYSQIVNDFQKGDIAEGYSVSREKKESFPLTVTSAQKNPTAFYLCASSLSRGIAYEQYFGPGTRLTVT.

This clone was seen only once. CDR3 in amino acids: CASLGVNTGELFF. The CDR3, as DNA: TGTGCCAGCTTGGGAGTGAACACCGGGGAGCTGTTTTTT. The rearrangement links TRBV27 to TRBJ2-2; D perhaps matches TRBD2 (5 bases). The V end was cut by 8 bases, the J end by 1 base, with 8 bases between. Germline V lookup: CDR1 MNHEY, CDR2 SMNVEV (reference sequence). The CDR3 totals 13 residues.

This clone was seen only once. The J gene is TRBJ1-4, the V gene TRBV7-9; D gene unclear. Germline lookup yields CDR1 SEHNR and CDR2 FQNEAQ (reference sequence). This CDR3 comprises 16 residues. V shed 5 bases and J shed 2 bases, with 15 bases lying between them. The CDR3: CASSLPPGRTNEKLFF. CDR3 nucleotide sequence: TGTGCCAGCAGCCTACCCCCGGGGAGGACTAATGAAAAACTGTTTTTT.

The chain carries TRBV19 and TRBJ1-2; D unclear. The CDR3 extends over 12 amino acids. The germline V and J ends were trimmed by 2 bases and 7 bases, with 8 bases remaining between them. CDR1 is LNHDA and CDR2 is SQIVND in the germline V gene (reference sequence). CDR3 nucleotides: TGTGCCAGTAGTATATACGGGGTTGGCTACACCTTC. Translating it yields CASSIYGVGYTF.

This clone was detected only once. The chain joins TRBV28 to TRBJ1-2; D is perhaps TRBD1 (5 bases). This CDR3 contains 13 residues. V was cut by 6 bases and J by 3 bases, with 11 bases left in between. Germline values: CDR1 MDHEN, CDR2 SYDVKM. The CDR3 loop reads CASREGTDYGYTF. In DNA form, the CDR3 reads TGTGCCAGCAGGGAGGGGACCGACTATGGCTACACCTTC.

To note about this clone: The same CDR3 also results from other DNA sequences found in this sample. The V gene is TRBV7-2, the J gene TRBJ2-7; 10 bases align to TRBD2. Trimming took 3 bases from V and 2 from J; bases not matched to a gene: 1. The CDR3 loop spans 14 amino acids. The germline gives CDR1 SGHTA, CDR2 FQGNSA. The CDR3 here is CASSFSGRAYEQYF. In DNA form, the CDR3 reads TGTGCCAGCAGCTTCAGCGGGAGGGCCTACGAGCAGTACTTC.

The chain joins TRBV11-2 to TRBJ2-1; D is possibly TRBD1 (5 bases). The V and J ends lost 3 bases and 7 bases respectively, with 13 bases between them. The CDR3 totals 14 residues. Germline CDR1 SGHAT, CDR2 FQNNGV. This CDR3 reads CASSLSGRANEQFF. DNA for the CDR3: TGTGCCAGCAGCTTGTCAGGCAGGGCTAATGAGCAGTTCTTC.

The V gene is TRBV11-2, the J gene TRBJ2-7; a weak D match, TRBD2 (5 bases). The length of the CDR3 is 14 residues. V lost 4 bases and J lost 9, with 19 bases in between. Germline assignment: CDR1 SGHAT and CDR2 FQNNGV. The CDR3 DNA reads TGTGCCAGCAGCTCGTTAGCGTTCCAAATCGGGCAGTACTTC. Translating gives CASSSLAFQIGQYF. The full variable domain, with the rest looked up from reference TRBV11-2 and TRBJ2-7, is EAGVAQSPRYKIIEKRQSVAFWCNPISGHATLYWYQQILGQGPKLLIQFQNNGVVDDSQLPKDRFSAERLKGVDSTLKIQPAKLEDSAVYLCASSSLAFQIGQYFGPGTRLTVT.

The J gene is TRBJ2-7, the V gene TRBV5-1, with 8 bases matching TRBD1. Germline lookup yields CDR1 SGHRS and CDR2 YFSETQ. This CDR3 is 14 amino acids long. Trimming removed 4 bases from V and 3 bases from J; junction bases left unmatched: 6. CDR3 in amino acids: CASSPGQVNYEQYF. In nucleotides, the CDR3 is TGCGCCAGCAGCCCGGGACAGGTAAACTACGAGCAGTACTTC.

The V gene is TRBV27, the J gene TRBJ1-5, with D unresolved. Trimming stripped 6 bases from V and 5 bases from J, with 14 bases between. The length of the CDR3 is 14 residues. Germline V gives CDR1 MNHEY, CDR2 SMNVEV (reference sequence). The DNA for the CDR3 is TGTGCCAGCAGATTGTCCAGGAGTCATCAGCCCCAGCATTTT. This sequence encodes CASRLSRSHQPQHF.

A word on this clone: Other DNA sequences from this sample encode an identical CDR3 as well. The gene calls are TRBV11-3 and TRBJ1-1; 8 positions agree with TRBD1. Trimming removed 3 bases from V and 2 bases from J; junction bases left unmatched: 2. In germline, CDR1 is SGHNT, CDR2 YENEEA. This CDR3 region has 14 residues. CDR3 sequence: CASSFSGGNTEAFF. In DNA form, the CDR3 reads TGTGCCAGCAGCTTTTCAGGGGGCAACACTGAAGCTTTCTTT.

Concerning this clone itself: One junction end does not reproduce the germline sequence, and a read error may be involved. The gene calls are TRBV18 and TRBJ1-3; no firm D call. Germline V gene data show CDR1 as KGHSH and CDR2 as LQKENI. The CDR3 loop spans 14 amino acids. The CDR3 sequence: CASAPSVSGNTIYF. As DNA, the CDR3 is TGTGCCAGCGCACCCTCCGTCTCTGGAAACACCATATATTTT.

The chain joins TRBV19 to TRBJ1-5; 7 bases line up with TRBD1. Trimming took 7 bases from V and 2 from J; bases not matched to a gene: 8. This CDR3 contains 15 residues. Germline V gives CDR1 LNHDA, CDR2 SQIVND (reference sequence). DNA for the CDR3: TGTGCCAGTACCAAGACAGGGCCTGGCAATCAGCCCCAGCATTTT. This sequence encodes CASTKTGPGNQPQHF.

On this clone itself: Additional DNA sequences in this sample encode the identical CDR3. The chain joins TRBV11-3 to TRBJ2-5; no clear D. V lost 4 bases and J 2 bases, leaving 5 bases between the germline ends. CDR1 is SGHNT and CDR2 is YENEEA in the germline V gene. The CDR3 loop spans 12 amino acids. In DNA form, the CDR3 reads TGTGCCAGCAGCTCAGGACAAGAGACCCAGTACTTC. It encodes CASSSGQETQYF.

The rearrangement links TRBV4-1 to TRBJ2-7; 8 bases fit TRBD2. Germline CDR1 MGHRA, CDR2 YSYEKL. This CDR3 has 17 residues. The ends lost 4 bases at V and 0 bases at J; junction bases unmatched: 11. Here the CDR3 reads CASSPVLAAKSSYEQYF. The CDR3 region has the DNA TGCGCCAGCAGCCCCGTACTAGCGGCCAAGAGCTCCTACGAGCAGTACTTC.

The chain employs TRBV5-1 and TRBJ2-3, with TRBD2 identical over 11 bases. This CDR3 region has 17 residues. CDR1 is SGHRS, CDR2 YFSETQ, per germline. The trim removed 1 base at V and 4 bases at J, leaving 8 bases unmatched. The CDR3 sequence: CASSLFLLAGEADTQYF. The CDR3 region has the DNA TGCGCCAGCAGCTTGTTCCTACTAGCGGGAGAGGCAGATACGCAGTATTTT.

The chain has TRBV4-3 and TRBJ1-3; D not resolved. Per germline, CDR1 LGHNA and CDR2 YSLEER. Trimming took 1 base from V and 0 from J, leaving 10 bases between them. CDR3 length: 16 amino acids. The DNA of the CDR3 is TGCGCCAGCAGCCAAGGCCGGCAGGCCTCTGGAAACACCATATATTTT. This gives the protein CASSQGRQASGNTIYF.